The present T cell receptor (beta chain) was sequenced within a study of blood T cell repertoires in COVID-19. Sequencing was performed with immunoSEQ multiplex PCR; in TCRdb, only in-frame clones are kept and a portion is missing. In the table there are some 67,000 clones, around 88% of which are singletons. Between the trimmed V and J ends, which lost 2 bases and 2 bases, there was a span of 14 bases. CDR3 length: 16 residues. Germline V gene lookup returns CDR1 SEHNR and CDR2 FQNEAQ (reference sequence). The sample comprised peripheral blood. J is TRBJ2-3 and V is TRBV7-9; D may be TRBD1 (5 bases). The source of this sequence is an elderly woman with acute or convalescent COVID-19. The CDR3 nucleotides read TGTGCCAGCAGCTTAAATCAGGGTTGGAACACAGATACGCAGTATTTT. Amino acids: CASSLNQGWNTDTQYF.